This paragraph reports one TCR beta chain. Data came from immunoSEQ multiplex PCR; TCRdb stores just in-frame clones and leaves some out. The sample records 2,100,000 or so clones, roughly 95% being singletons. These data belong to a study of shared clonotypes between healthy human individuals. This TCR derives from a man between 18 and 35 years old in good health. Sequencing was done on a sample of naive CD4+ T cells sorted from blood. Subset reported: CD45RA+ positively selected.

CDR3 bases: TGTGCCAGCAGCCTGCGACAGACTCAAGAGACCCAGTACTTC. It codes for CASSLRQTQETQYF. The chain couples TRBV5-6 to TRBJ2-5; possible D gene TRBD1, 5 bases. The CDR3 is 14 residues long. Germline V lookup: CDR1 SGHDT, CDR2 YYEEEE. V was shortened by 4 bases and J by 2 bases, with 12 bases between the two germline ends.